This T cell receptor beta chain was profiled in a study of blood T cell repertoires in COVID-19. Study at large: Italy, Spain and the United States were the sources of the convalescent and acute COVID-19 samples. PBMCs, B-cell-depleted T cells, or T cells provided the cDNA or gDNA that made up the material.

The Seattle site enrolled patients during active infection and followed them longitudinally. There are 12 residues in the CDR3. V lost 8 bases and J lost 3; bases outside the gene matches: 6. Germline assignment: CDR1 SQVTM and CDR2 ANQGSEA. Original handling: Reference gene primers were amplified, and this amplification served to estimate nucleated cell counts. Clones were read by immunoSEQ multiplex PCR, and TCRdb kept only the in-frame ones, dropping some. Clone size and the V and J calls come from that table; the DNA yielded D and trimming. In the table there are more than 300,000 clones, more than 70% of which are singletons.

This clonotype originated in a woman in her 70s with COVID-19, enrolled during active disease. The sample consisted of peripheral blood. This chain links TRBV29-1 with TRBJ1-2; 7 nucleotides align to TRBD1. The CDR3 DNA reads TGCAGCATCGCACAGGGGTACTATGGCTACACCTTC. This gives the protein CSIAQGYYGYTF.